This TCR beta chain was found in a study of cytomegalovirus exposure and HLA in healthy donors. Whole-study findings and limits: Overall, approximately 150 TCR beta chains were annotated as cytomegalovirus-associated.

PCR used 60 Vbeta primers and 13 Jbeta primers. Some clones are missing from TCRdb's copy, which holds only in-frame ones; the method was immunoSEQ multiplex PCR. The sample carries more than 150,000 clones, 87% recorded once. There are a few counts of this clone. What it recognizes is unknown. Germline V gene data show CDR1 as MNHEY and CDR2 as SMNVEV (reference sequence). Deletions cut 5 bases from V and 5 bases from J, with 21 bases between. The CDR3 has 17 residues. V is TRBV27 and J is TRBJ1-4; a weak D match, TRBD1 (6 bases). The TCR was taken from a girl under two years old in good health and CMV-seronegative. The sample taken for sequencing was PBMCs. The CDR3 loop reads CASSPNLGMRGNEKLFF. CDR3 in DNA: TGTGCCAGCAGTCCCAACCTAGGGATGAGGGGGAATGAAAAACTGTTTTTT.